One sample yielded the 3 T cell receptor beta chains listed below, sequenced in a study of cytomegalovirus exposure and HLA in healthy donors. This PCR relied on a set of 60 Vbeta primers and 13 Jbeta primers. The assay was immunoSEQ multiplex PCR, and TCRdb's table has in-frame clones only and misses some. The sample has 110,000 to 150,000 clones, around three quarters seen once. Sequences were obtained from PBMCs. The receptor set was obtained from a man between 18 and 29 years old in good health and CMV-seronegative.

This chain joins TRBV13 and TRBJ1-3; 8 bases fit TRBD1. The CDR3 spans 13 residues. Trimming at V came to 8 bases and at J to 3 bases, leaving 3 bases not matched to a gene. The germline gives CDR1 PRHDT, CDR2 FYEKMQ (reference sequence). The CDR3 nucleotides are TGTGCCAGCTACGGACAGGGTGGAAACACCATATATTTT. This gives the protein CASYGQGGNTIYF.

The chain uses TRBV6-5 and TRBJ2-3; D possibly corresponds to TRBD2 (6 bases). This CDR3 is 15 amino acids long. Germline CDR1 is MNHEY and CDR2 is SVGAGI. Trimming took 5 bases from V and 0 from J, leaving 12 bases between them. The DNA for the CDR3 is TGTGCCAGCAGTCACCTCGGGGGAAGCACAGATACGCAGTATTTT. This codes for CASSHLGGSTDTQYF.

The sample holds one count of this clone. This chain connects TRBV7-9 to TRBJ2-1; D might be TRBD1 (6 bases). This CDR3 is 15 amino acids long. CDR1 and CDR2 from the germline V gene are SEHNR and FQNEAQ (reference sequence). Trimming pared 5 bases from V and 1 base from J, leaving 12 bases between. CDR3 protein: CASSPGVVSYNEQFF. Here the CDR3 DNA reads TGTGCCAGCAGCCCAGGGGTGGTTTCCTACAATGAGCAGTTCTTC.